The clone carrying this TCR beta chain has just a few counts. Germline values: CDR1 SQVTM, CDR2 ANQGSEA. The CDR3 length is 13 residues. The trim removed 3 bases at V and 10 bases at J, leaving 5 bases unmatched. The data were obtained in a study of T cell responses to AZD1222 COVID-19 vaccine. Using immunoSEQ multiplex PCR, the repertoire was profiled, and TCRdb retains in-frame clones only, with some absent. The sample lists around 170,000 clones, almost 90% seen once, with approximately 10% in the top ten. The source was peripheral blood, collected 28 days after the second AZD1222 dose. The chain carries TRBV29-1 and TRBJ2-1; 11 bases agree with TRBD1. The sequence was obtained from an adult who received the AZD1222 COVID-19 vaccine. The CDR3 DNA follows: TGCAGCGTTGATGGACAGGGGGCACAGGAGCAGTTCTTC. It translates to CSVDGQGAQEQFF.